Each of the 2 T cell receptor beta chains below was sequenced from the same sample in a study of cytomegalovirus exposure and HLA in healthy donors. Use of 60 Vbeta and 13 Jbeta primers characterized the PCR. Generated by immunoSEQ multiplex PCR, the TCRdb table keeps only in-frame clones and is missing some. The repertoire includes fewer than 200,000 clones, approximately 80% of them detected once, and about 1.9% sits in the top ten. The specimen sequenced was PBMCs. The origin of the receptors is a woman in her late teens or twenties in good health and CMV-seronegative.

The V and J genes are TRBV19 and TRBJ1-2; a possible D gene is TRBD1 (6 bases). The ends were cut back, 3 bases at V and 7 bases at J, with 21 bases in the middle. Germline loops: CDR1 LNHDA, CDR2 SQIVND (reference sequence). The CDR3 length is 16 residues. This CDR3 reads CASSISSGIMGAGYTF. CDR3 DNA: TGTGCCAGTAGTATTTCTAGCGGAATAATGGGGGCTGGCTACACCTTC. Based on the CDR3 plus reference TRBV19 and TRBJ1-2, the full variable domain is DGGITQSPKYLFRKEGQNVTLSCEQNLNHDAMYWYRQDPGQGLRLIYYSQIVNDFQKGDIAEGYSVSREKKESFPLTVTSAQKNPTAFYLCASSISSGIMGAGYTFGSGTRLTVV.

The V and J genes are TRBV7-2 and TRBJ1-2, with D possibly matching TRBD1 (5 bases). Germline V gene data show CDR1 as SGHTA and CDR2 as FQGNSA. V lost 3 bases to trimming and J lost 8 bases, with 10 bases between them. The CDR3 spans 12 residues. CDR3 bases: TGTGCCAGCAGCTTTAACAGGAACGGCTACACCTTC. It codes for CASSFNRNGYTF.